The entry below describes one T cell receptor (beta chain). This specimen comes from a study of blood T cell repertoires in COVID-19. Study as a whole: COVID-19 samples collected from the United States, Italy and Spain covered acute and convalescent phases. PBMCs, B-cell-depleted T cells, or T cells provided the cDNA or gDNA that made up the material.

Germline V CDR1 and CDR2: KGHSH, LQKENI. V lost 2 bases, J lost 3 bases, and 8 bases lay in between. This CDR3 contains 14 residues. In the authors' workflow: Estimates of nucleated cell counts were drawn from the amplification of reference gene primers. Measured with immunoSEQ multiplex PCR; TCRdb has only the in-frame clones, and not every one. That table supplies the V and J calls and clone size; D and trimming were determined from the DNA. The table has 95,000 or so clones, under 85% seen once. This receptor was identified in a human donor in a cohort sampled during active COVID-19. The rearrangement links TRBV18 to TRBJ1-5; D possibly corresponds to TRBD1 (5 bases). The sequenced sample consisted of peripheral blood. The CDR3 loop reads CASSPGTNNQPQHF. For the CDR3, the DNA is TGTGCCAGCTCACCAGGGACTAACAATCAGCCCCAGCATTTT. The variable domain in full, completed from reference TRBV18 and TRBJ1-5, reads NAGVMQNPRHLVRRRGQEARLRCSPMKGHSHVYWYRQLPEEGLKFMVYLQKENIIDESGMPKERFSAEFPKEGPSILRIQQVVRGDSAAYFCASSPGTNNQPQHFGDGTRLSIL.